This T cell receptor (beta chain) appears in the sequencing data of a study of blood T cell repertoires in COVID-19. In the study overall: COVID-19 samples collected from the United States, Italy and Spain covered acute and convalescent phases.

The table came from immunoSEQ multiplex PCR; TCRdb's copy has only in-frame clones and leaves some out. The sample has about 76,000 clones; roughly 74% are singletons. This TCR came from a human donor in a cohort sampled during active COVID-19. Input material: peripheral blood.

CDR3 DNA sequence: TGTGCCAGCAGTCCACCCGGAGGTGCCCCTTACGAGCAGTACTTC. Its protein product is CASSPPGGAPYEQYF. V is TRBV28 and J is TRBJ2-7; TRBD2 is a possible D gene (5 bases). Germline CDR1 MDHEN, CDR2 SYDVKM. The V end lost 5 bases, the J end lost 4 bases, and 18 bases lay between the germline ends. The length of the CDR3 is 15 residues. Full variable domain (remainder filled in from reference TRBV28 and TRBJ2-7): DVKVTQSSRYLVKRTGEKVFLECVQDMDHENMFWYRQDPGLGLRLIYFSYDVKMKEKGDIPEGYSVSREKKERFSLILESASTNQTSMYLCASSPPGGAPYEQYFGPGTRLTVT.